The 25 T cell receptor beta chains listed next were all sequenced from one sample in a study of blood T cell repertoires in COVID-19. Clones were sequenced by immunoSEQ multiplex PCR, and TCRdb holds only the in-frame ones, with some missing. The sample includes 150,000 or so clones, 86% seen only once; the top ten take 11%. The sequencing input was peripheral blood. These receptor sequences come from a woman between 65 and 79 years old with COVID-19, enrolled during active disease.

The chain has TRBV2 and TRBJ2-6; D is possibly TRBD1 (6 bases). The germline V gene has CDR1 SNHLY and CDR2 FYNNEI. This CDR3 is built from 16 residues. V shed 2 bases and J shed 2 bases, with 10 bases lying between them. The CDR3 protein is CASSESGGAGANVLTF. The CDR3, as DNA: TGTGCCAGCAGTGAAAGTGGGGGCGCTGGGGCCAACGTCCTGACTTTC.

The CDR3 coding sequence is TGTGCCAGCAGTCCAATTCCGACAGGGGTTCAGCCCCAGCATTTT. Protein product: CASSPIPTGVQPQHF. J is TRBJ1-5 and V is TRBV27; 8 nucleotides align to TRBD1. CDR1 and CDR2 (germline): MNHEY, SMNVEV (reference sequence). V shed 5 bases, J shed 6 bases, and the junction held 9 bases outside the gene matches. The CDR3 loop spans 15 amino acids.

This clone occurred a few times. This CDR3 is CAAGRSNQPQHF. CDR3 in DNA: TGTGCCGCAGGGAGGTCCAATCAGCCCCAGCATTTT. The chain has TRBV3-1 (or the pseudogene TRBV3-2) and TRBJ1-5; perhaps TRBD1 as D (5 bases). V lost 11 bases, J lost 3 bases, and 11 bases lay in between. There are 12 residues in the CDR3. Per the germline V gene, CDR1 is LGHDT and CDR2 is YNNKEL (reference sequence).

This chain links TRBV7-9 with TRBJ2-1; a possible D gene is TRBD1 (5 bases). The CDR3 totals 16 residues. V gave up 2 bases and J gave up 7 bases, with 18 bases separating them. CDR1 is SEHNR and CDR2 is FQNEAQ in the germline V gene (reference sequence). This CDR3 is CASSLTGRAKSNEQFF. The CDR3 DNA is TGTGCCAGCAGCTTAACGGGCAGGGCGAAGTCTAATGAGCAGTTCTTC.

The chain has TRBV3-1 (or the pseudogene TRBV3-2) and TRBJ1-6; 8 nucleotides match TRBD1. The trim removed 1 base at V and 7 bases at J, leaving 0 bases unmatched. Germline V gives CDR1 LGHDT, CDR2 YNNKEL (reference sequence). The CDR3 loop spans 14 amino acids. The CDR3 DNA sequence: TGTGCCAGCAGCCAAGGGACAGGGAATTCACCCCTCCACTTT. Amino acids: CASSQGTGNSPLHF.

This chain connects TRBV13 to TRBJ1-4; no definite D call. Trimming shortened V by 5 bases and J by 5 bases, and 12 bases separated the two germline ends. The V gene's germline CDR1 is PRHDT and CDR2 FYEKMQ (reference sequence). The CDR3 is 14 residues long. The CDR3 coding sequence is TGTGCCAGCAGCGCCAGGTGGCAGAATGAAAAACTGTTTTTT. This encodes CASSARWQNEKLFF.

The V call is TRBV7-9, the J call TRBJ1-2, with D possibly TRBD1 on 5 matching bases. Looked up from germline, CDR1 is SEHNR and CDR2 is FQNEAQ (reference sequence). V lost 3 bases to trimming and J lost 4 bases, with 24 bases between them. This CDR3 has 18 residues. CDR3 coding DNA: TGTGCCAGCAGCTTCCAAGGGGAACAGCGCAAAAGGGCCTATGGCTACACCTTC. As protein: CASSFQGEQRKRAYGYTF.

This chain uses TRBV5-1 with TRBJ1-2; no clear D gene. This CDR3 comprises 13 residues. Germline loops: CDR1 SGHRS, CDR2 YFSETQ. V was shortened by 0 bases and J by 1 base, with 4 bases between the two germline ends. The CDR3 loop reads CASSLVSNYGYTF. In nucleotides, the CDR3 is TGCGCCAGCAGCTTGGTCAGTAACTATGGCTACACCTTC.

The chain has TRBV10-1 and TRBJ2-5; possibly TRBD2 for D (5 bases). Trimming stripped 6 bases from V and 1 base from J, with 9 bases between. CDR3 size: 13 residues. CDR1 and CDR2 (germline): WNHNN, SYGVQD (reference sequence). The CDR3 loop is CASSPGVQETQYF. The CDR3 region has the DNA TGCGCCAGCAGCCCCGGGGTCCAAGAGACCCAGTACTTC.

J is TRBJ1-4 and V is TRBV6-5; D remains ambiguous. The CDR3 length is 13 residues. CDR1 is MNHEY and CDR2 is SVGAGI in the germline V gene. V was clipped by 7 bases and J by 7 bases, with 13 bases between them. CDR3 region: CASIGGTGEKLFF. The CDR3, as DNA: TGTGCCAGCATCGGCGGCACGGGTGAAAAACTGTTTTTT.

CDR3 in amino acids: CASSEKGRETQYF. The CDR3 DNA sequence: TGTGCCAGCAGTGAAAAGGGGAGGGAGACCCAGTACTTC. The chain couples TRBV2 to TRBJ2-5; D is possibly TRBD2 (6 bases). Germline V lookup: CDR1 SNHLY, CDR2 FYNNEI. The V end lost 2 bases, the J end lost 5 bases, and 9 bases lay between the germline ends. The length of the CDR3 is 13 residues. The complete variable domain, with remaining parts taken from reference TRBV2 and TRBJ2-5, reads EPEVTQTPSHQVTQMGQEVILRCVPISNHLYFYWYRQILGQKVEFLVSFYNNEISEKSEIFDDQFSVERPDGSNFTLKIRSTKLEDSAMYFCASSEKGRETQYFGPGTRLLVL.

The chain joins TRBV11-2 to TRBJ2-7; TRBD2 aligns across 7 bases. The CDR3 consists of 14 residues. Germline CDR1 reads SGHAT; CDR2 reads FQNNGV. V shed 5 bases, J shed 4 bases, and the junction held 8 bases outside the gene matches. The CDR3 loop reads CASSPGLVGYEQYF. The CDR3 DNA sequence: TGTGCCAGCAGCCCCGGACTAGTGGGGTACGAGCAGTACTTC.

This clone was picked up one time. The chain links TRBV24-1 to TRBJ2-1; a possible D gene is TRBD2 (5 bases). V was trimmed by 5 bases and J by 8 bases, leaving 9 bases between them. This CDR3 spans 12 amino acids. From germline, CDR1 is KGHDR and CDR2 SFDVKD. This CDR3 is CATSGMRDEQFF. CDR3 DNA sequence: TGTGCCACCAGTGGTATGCGGGATGAGCAGTTCTTC.

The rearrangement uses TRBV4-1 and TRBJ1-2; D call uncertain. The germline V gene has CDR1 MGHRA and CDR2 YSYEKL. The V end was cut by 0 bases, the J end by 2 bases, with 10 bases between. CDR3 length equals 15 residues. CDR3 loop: CASSQDGSLNYGYTF. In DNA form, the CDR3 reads TGCGCCAGCAGCCAAGATGGGAGCCTGAACTATGGCTACACCTTC.

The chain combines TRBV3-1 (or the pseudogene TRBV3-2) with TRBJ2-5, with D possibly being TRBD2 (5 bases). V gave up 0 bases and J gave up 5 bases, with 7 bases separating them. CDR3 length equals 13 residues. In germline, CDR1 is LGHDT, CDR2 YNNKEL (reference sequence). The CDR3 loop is CASSQDRGETQYF. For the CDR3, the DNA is TGTGCCAGCAGCCAAGACAGAGGGGAGACCCAGTACTTC.

The CDR3 DNA follows: TGTGCCAGCAGGATTTTCGACAGGGGGGACTATGGCTACACCTTC. Translating it yields CASRIFDRGDYGYTF. This rearrangement joins TRBV28 to TRBJ1-2, with 9 bases aligning to TRBD1. Germline V lookup: CDR1 MDHEN, CDR2 SYDVKM. V was pared by 6 bases and J by 3 bases, with 8 bases of the junction left unmatched. CDR3 size: 15 residues.

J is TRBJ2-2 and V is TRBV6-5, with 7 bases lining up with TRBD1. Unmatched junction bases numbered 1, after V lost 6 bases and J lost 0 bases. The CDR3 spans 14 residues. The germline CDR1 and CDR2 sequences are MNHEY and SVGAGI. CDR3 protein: CASRGGPNTGELFF. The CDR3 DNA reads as TGTGCCAGCAGAGGGGGCCCGAACACCGGGGAGCTGTTTTTT.

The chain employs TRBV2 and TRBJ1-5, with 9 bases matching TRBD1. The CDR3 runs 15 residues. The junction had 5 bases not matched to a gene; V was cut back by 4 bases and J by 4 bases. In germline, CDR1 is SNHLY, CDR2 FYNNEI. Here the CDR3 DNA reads TGTGCCAGCAGTGGGGGACAGGGAAAAAATCAGCCCCAGCATTTT. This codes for CASSGGQGKNQPQHF.

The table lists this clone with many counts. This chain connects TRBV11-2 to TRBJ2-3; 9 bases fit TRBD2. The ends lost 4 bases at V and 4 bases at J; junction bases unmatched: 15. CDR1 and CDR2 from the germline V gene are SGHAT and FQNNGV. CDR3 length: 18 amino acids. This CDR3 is CASSSLIWTSEMADTQYF. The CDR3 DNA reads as TGTGCCAGCAGCTCCCTCATCTGGACTAGCGAGATGGCAGATACGCAGTATTTT.

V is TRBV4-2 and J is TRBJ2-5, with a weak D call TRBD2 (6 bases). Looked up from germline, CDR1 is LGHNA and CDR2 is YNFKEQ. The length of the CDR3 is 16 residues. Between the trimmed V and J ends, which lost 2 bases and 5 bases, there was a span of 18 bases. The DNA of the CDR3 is TGTGCCAGCAGCCAATCTTTAGGGACTGCCGAGGAGACCCAGTACTTC. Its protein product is CASSQSLGTAEETQYF.

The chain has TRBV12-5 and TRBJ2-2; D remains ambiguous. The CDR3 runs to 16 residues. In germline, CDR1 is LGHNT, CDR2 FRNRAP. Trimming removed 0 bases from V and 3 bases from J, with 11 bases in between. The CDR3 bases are TGTGCTAGTGGTTTGGTTTTGTCGTTCGACACCGGGGAGCTGTTTTTT. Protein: CASGLVLSFDTGELFF. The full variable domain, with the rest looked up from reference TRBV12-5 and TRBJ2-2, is DARVTQTPRHKVTEMGQEVTMRCQPILGHNTVFWYRQTMMQGLELLAYFRNRAPLDDSGMPKDRFSAEMPDATLATLKIQPSEPRDSAVYFCASGLVLSFDTGELFFGEGSRLTVL.

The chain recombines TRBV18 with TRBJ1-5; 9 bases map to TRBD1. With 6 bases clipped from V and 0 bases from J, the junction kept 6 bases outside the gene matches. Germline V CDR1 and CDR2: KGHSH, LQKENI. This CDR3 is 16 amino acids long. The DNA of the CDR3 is TGTGCCAGCTCCGGGACAGGGATTAGTAGCAATCAGCCCCAGCATTTT. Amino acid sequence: CASSGTGISSNQPQHF.

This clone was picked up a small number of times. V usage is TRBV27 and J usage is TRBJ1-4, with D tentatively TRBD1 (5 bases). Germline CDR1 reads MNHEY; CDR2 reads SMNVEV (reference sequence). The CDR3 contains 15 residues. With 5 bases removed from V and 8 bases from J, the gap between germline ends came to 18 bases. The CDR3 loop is CASSPHPRGDEKLFF. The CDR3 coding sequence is TGTGCCAGCAGTCCGCACCCTCGGGGGGACGAAAAACTGTTTTTT.

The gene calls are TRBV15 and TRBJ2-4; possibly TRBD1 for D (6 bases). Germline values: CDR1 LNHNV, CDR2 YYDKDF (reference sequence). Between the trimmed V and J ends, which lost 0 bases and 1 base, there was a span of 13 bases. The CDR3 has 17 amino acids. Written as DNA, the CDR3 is TGTGCCACCAGCAGAGATCGGTTGCAGGGGGCCAAAAACATTCAGTACTTC. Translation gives CATSRDRLQGAKNIQYF.

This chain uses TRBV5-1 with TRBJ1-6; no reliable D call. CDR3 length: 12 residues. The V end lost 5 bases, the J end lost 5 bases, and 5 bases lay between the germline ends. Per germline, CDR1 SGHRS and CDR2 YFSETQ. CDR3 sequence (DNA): TGCGCCAGCAGTCCTAATAATTCACCCCTCCACTTT. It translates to CASSPNNSPLHF.